This entry lists 10 T cell receptor beta chains sequenced from one sample in a study of T cells after yellow fever vaccination (dated by TCRdb to the late 2010s). Reading the label with the study, this specimen's treatment or condition is: live attenuated yellow fever vaccine strain. Receptor amplification or capture employed 5' RACE. This sample was sequenced with an Illumina HiSeq 2500. The raw public reads went through TCRdb reprocessing: fastp at Q25, MiXCR clone calling, in-frame beta chains kept. A single entry per CDR3 protein holds the most common genes and DNA from its merged rows. The sample data list over 85,000 distinct CDR3 sequences, and 8% to 10% of these were observed just once. The top ten hold approximately 15% of the sample. This material consisted of CD8+ T cells not binding an NS4B(214-222) dextramer, sorted from PBMCs, taken roughly 14 days after the first yellow fever vaccination. The cell subset or site label for this specimen denotes: NS4B epitope dextramer-negative CD8 T cells. The receptor source for this set is a man aged 18 to 35 who received the YFV17D yellow fever vaccine.

This clonotype was counted only a few times. The chain employs TRBV5-6 and TRBJ2-7; TRBD2 agrees at 7 bases. V lost 4 bases to trimming and J lost 3 bases; unmatched junction nucleotides: 7. Germline CDR1 SGHDT, CDR2 YYEEEE. The CDR3 has 14 amino acids. CDR3: CASSNRDYHYEQYV. Written as DNA, the CDR3 is TGTGCCAGCAGCAACCGGGACTACCACTACGAGCAGTACGTC.

This clonotype was seen a handful of times. This chain links TRBV4-3 with TRBJ1-1; TRBD1 might be the D (6 bases). Trimming removed 4 bases from V and 1 base from J, with 13 bases in between. Germline V gene data show CDR1 as LGHNA and CDR2 as YSLEER. The CDR3 totals 15 residues. CDR3 residues: CASSLDAGANTEAFF. Written as DNA, the CDR3 is TGCGCCAGCAGCCTAGACGCGGGGGCGAACACTGAAGCTTTCTTT.

This clonotype occurred many times. The V and J genes are TRBV3-1 and TRBJ2-1; 8 bases match TRBD2. Trimming at V came to 1 base and at J to 2 bases, leaving 1 base not matched to a gene. Germline V gene lookup returns CDR1 LGHDT and CDR2 YNNKEL (reference sequence). The CDR3 is 15 residues long. CDR3 sequence reads: CASSQGSGAYNEQFF. As DNA, the CDR3 is TGTGCCAGCAGCCAAGGTAGCGGGGCCTACAATGAGCAGTTCTTC.

The rearrangement uses TRBV7-9 and TRBJ2-1; D is unresolved. The CDR3 consists of 12 residues. Deletions cut 0 bases from V and 6 bases from J, with 3 bases between. Germline V gene data show CDR1 as SEHNR and CDR2 as FQNEAQ (reference sequence). The CDR3 region is CASSLAFNEQFF. The DNA of the CDR3 is TGTGCCAGCAGCTTAGCTTTCAATGAGCAGTTCTTC.

This clonotype was seen more than once but under ten times. The rearrangement uses TRBV6-5 and TRBJ1-6, with D hard to call. V gave up 2 bases and J gave up 8 bases, with 10 bases separating them. This CDR3 contains 14 residues. CDR1 and CDR2 from the germline V gene are MNHEY and SVGAGI. The CDR3 nucleotides are TGTGCCAGCAGTTACGTCGCAGAGCATTCACCCCTCCACTTT. Protein product: CASSYVAEHSPLHF.

V gene TRBV15 combines with J gene TRBJ1-4, with D possibly TRBD1 on 6 matching bases. V lost 3 bases and J 4 bases, leaving 9 bases between the germline ends. CDR3 size: 14 residues. Germline assignment: CDR1 LNHNV and CDR2 YYDKDF (reference sequence). The chain's CDR3 is CATSRPGVNEKLFF. CDR3 nucleotides: TGTGCCACCAGCAGGCCAGGGGTTAATGAAAAACTGTTTTTT.

This clonotype has a handful of counts. The chain is built from TRBV20-1 and TRBJ2-1; the D gene is possibly TRBD2 (5 bases). The CDR3 runs 13 residues. With 7 bases removed from V and 2 bases from J, the gap between germline ends came to 12 bases. Germline assignment: CDR1 DFQATT and CDR2 SNEGSKA (reference sequence). The CDR3 DNA is TGCAGTGGACTACTGAAAACCTACAATGAGCAGTTCTTC. Translating it yields CSGLLKTYNEQFF.

There are a few counts of this clonotype. This chain connects TRBV11-2 to TRBJ2-7; 8 bases agree with TRBD1. The V segment lost 8 bases and the J segment 3 bases; nucleotides outside the gene matches: 3. The CDR3 totals 12 residues. Germline V gene lookup returns CDR1 SGHAT and CDR2 FQNNGV. This CDR3 is CASGGQDYEQYF. CDR3 coding DNA: TGTGCCAGCGGGGGACAGGACTACGAGCAGTACTTC.

The CDR3 protein is CASSPYRVLTDTQYF. In DNA, the CDR3 is TGTGCCAGCAGCCCGTACAGGGTCCTCACAGATACGCAGTATTTT. This chain connects TRBV7-6 to TRBJ2-3; a weak D match, TRBD1 (6 bases). There are 15 residues in the CDR3. Germline V gives CDR1 SGHVS, CDR2 FNYEAQ. The V gene lost 5 bases and the J gene lost 2 bases, with 14 bases spanning the gap.

The J gene is TRBJ1-2, the V gene TRBV19; D is unresolved. Germline loops: CDR1 LNHDA, CDR2 SQIVND (reference sequence). Trimming shortened V by 7 bases and J by 5 bases, and 17 bases separated the two germline ends. The CDR3 has 14 residues. The CDR3 loop is CASTPVAGDYGYTF. The CDR3 DNA reads TGTGCCAGTACCCCTGTGGCAGGCGATTATGGCTACACCTTC.